Presented here are 18 T cell receptor beta chains from one specimen sequenced in a study of blood T cell repertoires in COVID-19. Libraries were prepared by immunoSEQ multiplex PCR; TCRdb keeps only in-frame clonotypes and omits some of them. The data show about 48,000 clones, 90% seen once. The sequenced material came from peripheral blood. The receptors here all came from a man in his 70s with acute or convalescent COVID-19.

The V call is TRBV6-5, the J call TRBJ1-2; TRBD1 aligns across 10 bases. CDR1 is MNHEY, CDR2 SVGAGI, per germline. The CDR3 covers 15 residues. Trimming removed 0 bases from V and 8 bases from J; junction bases left unmatched: 6. The CDR3 nucleotides are TGTGCCAGCAGTTACTCGGACAGGGGGAACGGAGGCTACACCTTC. It translates to CASSYSDRGNGGYTF.

The rearrangement joins TRBV12-1 to TRBJ2-1; the D call TRBD2 from the table was never checked on the DNA. TRBV12-1 is a pseudogene segment. The CDR3 covers 10 residues. DNA for the CDR3: TGTGCCAGCGAAGAGCCTGAGCAGTTCTTC. Protein: CASEEPEQFF.

The chain uses TRBV19 and TRBJ1-5; 8 nucleotides align to TRBD1. The germline gives CDR1 LNHDA, CDR2 SQIVND (reference sequence). The CDR3 loop spans 14 amino acids. V shed 7 bases, J shed 5 bases, and the junction held 7 bases outside the gene matches. The chain's CDR3 is CASTSGGFHQPQHF. The DNA for the CDR3 is TGTGCCAGTACCTCAGGGGGCTTTCATCAGCCCCAGCATTTT. Together with reference TRBV19 and TRBJ1-5, the CDR3 gives the full variable domain: DGGITQSPKYLFRKEGQNVTLSCEQNLNHDAMYWYRQDPGQGLRLIYYSQIVNDFQKGDIAEGYSVSREKKESFPLTVTSAQKNPTAFYLCASTSGGFHQPQHFGDGTRLSIL.

This clone has only a few counts. V and J are TRBV7-9 and TRBJ2-3, with TRBD2 matching 11 bases. V shed 5 bases, J shed 5 bases, and the junction held 6 bases outside the gene matches. The CDR3 length is 15 residues. Germline V lookup: CDR1 SEHNR, CDR2 FQNEAQ (reference sequence). DNA of the CDR3: TGTGCCAGCAGCCTACTAGCGGGGGCGGGAGATACGCAGTATTTT. Its translation is CASSLLAGAGDTQYF.

The rearrangement uses TRBV11-1 and TRBJ2-3; 10 positions agree with TRBD1. This CDR3 spans 16 amino acids. Germline lookup yields CDR1 SGHAT and CDR2 FQDESV (reference sequence). After removal of 5 bases from V and 5 bases from J, the junction contained 10 bases not matched to a gene. DNA for the CDR3: TGTGCCAGCAGCCCCAGGGACAGGGGTCGGGGAGATACGCAGTATTTT. It yields the protein CASSPRDRGRGDTQYF.

Only a few counts were recorded for this clone. The chain joins TRBV3-1 (or the pseudogene TRBV3-2) to TRBJ2-1, with D perhaps matching TRBD1 (6 bases). The germline V gene has CDR1 LGHDT and CDR2 YNNKEL (reference sequence). This CDR3 comprises 15 residues. V was clipped by 1 base and J by 6 bases, with 13 bases between them. The CDR3 is CASSQVTGTGNEQFF. The CDR3, as DNA: TGTGCCAGCAGCCAAGTGACAGGTACAGGCAATGAGCAGTTCTTC.

This chain connects TRBV9 to TRBJ2-5; tentative D call: TRBD1 (6 bases). The V gene lost 3 bases and the J gene lost 2 bases, with 14 bases spanning the gap. Germline V gene sequence: CDR1 SGDLS, CDR2 YYNGEE. The CDR3 spans 15 residues. CDR3 nucleotides: TGTGCCAGCAGCGGGTCGATCCAGGGGCAAGAGACCCAGTACTTC. This codes for CASSGSIQGQETQYF. The complete variable domain, with remaining parts taken from reference TRBV9 and TRBJ2-5, reads DSGVTQTPKHLITATGQRVTLRCSPRSGDLSVYWYQQSLDQGLQFLIQYYNGEERAKGNILERFSAQQFPDLHSELNLSSLELGDSALYFCASSGSIQGQETQYFGPGTRLLVL.

The J gene is TRBJ1-2, the V gene TRBV4-1, with TRBD1 matching over 9 bases. The ends lost 0 bases at V and 7 bases at J; junction bases unmatched: 9. The germline gives CDR1 MGHRA, CDR2 YSYEKL. CDR3 length equals 16 residues. The CDR3 bases are TGCGCCAGCAGCCAAGAAAGGACAGGGGAGTGGCGTGGCTACACCTTC. This sequence encodes CASSQERTGEWRGYTF.

This chain links TRBV27 with TRBJ1-1; 9 bases map to TRBD1. The V segment lost 6 bases and the J segment 5 bases; nucleotides outside the gene matches: 13. CDR1 is MNHEY, CDR2 SMNVEV, per germline (reference sequence). The CDR3 sequence is 16 residues long. The CDR3 DNA follows: TGTGCCAGCAGCCGTACCGGACAGGGGCGGGTTACTGAAGCTTTCTTT. This sequence encodes CASSRTGQGRVTEAFF.

The chain recombines TRBV14 with TRBJ2-3; 11 bases line up with TRBD2. V lost 3 bases and J lost 2; bases outside the gene matches: 10. Per the germline V gene, CDR1 is SGHDN and CDR2 is FVKESK. The CDR3 spans 18 residues. The CDR3 spells CASSHPTLAGGNTDTQYF. CDR3 coding DNA: TGTGCCAGCAGCCACCCGACCTTAGCGGGGGGGAACACAGATACGCAGTATTTT.

The V gene is TRBV19, the J gene TRBJ1-1; D perhaps matches TRBD1 (6 bases). The V end was cut by 6 bases, the J end by 4 bases, with 15 bases between. Germline CDR1 reads LNHDA; CDR2 reads SQIVND (reference sequence). The CDR3 is made up of 14 amino acids. The CDR3 is CASRLGQLPTEAFF. CDR3 DNA sequence: TGTGCCAGTAGACTAGGACAGTTGCCCACTGAAGCTTTCTTT. The full variable domain, its missing parts supplied by reference TRBV19 and TRBJ1-1, is DGGITQSPKYLFRKEGQNVTLSCEQNLNHDAMYWYRQDPGQGLRLIYYSQIVNDFQKGDIAEGYSVSREKKESFPLTVTSAQKNPTAFYLCASRLGQLPTEAFFGQGTRLTVV.

CDR3 residues: CASSLRQGAPNEQFF. In nucleotides, the CDR3 is TGTGCCAGCAGCTTAAGACAGGGGGCGCCCAATGAGCAGTTCTTC. The rearrangement uses TRBV7-9 and TRBJ2-1, with TRBD1 matching 10 bases. The germline V gene has CDR1 SEHNR and CDR2 FQNEAQ (reference sequence). The CDR3 extends over 15 amino acids. V shed 2 bases and J 6 bases; nucleotides not matched to a gene: 4.

The J gene is TRBJ1-5, the V gene TRBV6-4; 11 bases map to TRBD1. After removal of 7 bases from V and 5 bases from J, the junction contained 7 bases not matched to a gene. The CDR3 covers 15 residues. Germline CDR1 is MRHNA and CDR2 is SNTAGT. CDR3 residues: CASKFRDRGYQPQHF. For the CDR3, the DNA is TGTGCCAGCAAGTTCCGGGACAGGGGGTATCAGCCCCAGCATTTT.

The chain uses TRBV5-1 and TRBJ2-7, with TRBD1 matching over 9 bases. The germline CDR1 and CDR2 sequences are SGHRS and YFSETQ. CDR3 length: 15 residues. J was trimmed by 3 bases and V by 4 bases; bases with no gene match: 8. The CDR3 nucleotides read TGCGCCAGCAGCAGCACAGGGGGCTTAATCTACGAGCAGTACTTC. Protein: CASSSTGGLIYEQYF.

The rearrangement uses TRBV7-8 and TRBJ2-1, with 9 bases lining up with TRBD2. Unmatched junction bases numbered 0, after V lost 8 bases and J lost 1 base. Germline lookup yields CDR1 SGHVS and CDR2 FQNEAQ. The CDR3 length is 13 residues. CDR3 amino acids: CASAGGSYNEQFF. The CDR3, as DNA: TGTGCCAGCGCGGGGGGGTCCTACAATGAGCAGTTCTTC.

The gene calls are TRBV29-1 and TRBJ2-3; D may be TRBD2 (6 bases). The CDR3 sequence is 15 residues long. Germline CDR1 is SQVTM and CDR2 is ANQGSEA. Trimming removed 1 base at V and 2 bases at J, with 13 bases between. Here the CDR3 DNA reads TGCAGCGTTGAAGGGGGGGAGTGGGACACAGATACGCAGTATTTT. It specifies CSVEGGEWDTDTQYF.

The chain is built from TRBV6-2 or TRBV6-3 and TRBJ2-1; perhaps TRBD2 as D (5 bases). CDR3 length: 16 residues. V was shortened by 3 bases and J by 7 bases, with 19 bases between the two germline ends. CDR1 is MNHEY, CDR2 SVGEGT, per germline. The CDR3 DNA reads as TGTGCCAGCAGTTATAACTTGCAACGGGGAAGAAATGAGCAGTTCTTC. It is translated as CASSYNLQRGRNEQFF.

This chain connects TRBV19 to TRBJ2-2; possible D gene TRBD1, 5 bases. CDR1 LNHDA and CDR2 SQIVND come from the germline V gene (reference sequence). V was shortened by 8 bases and J by 5 bases, with 15 bases between the two germline ends. The CDR3 extends over 14 amino acids. The chain's CDR3 is CASSLWGTTGELFF. The DNA for the CDR3 is TGTGCCAGTTCTCTATGGGGCACAACCGGGGAGCTGTTTTTT. The complete variable domain, with remaining parts taken from reference TRBV19 and TRBJ2-2, reads DGGITQSPKYLFRKEGQNVTLSCEQNLNHDAMYWYRQDPGQGLRLIYYSQIVNDFQKGDIAEGYSVSREKKESFPLTVTSAQKNPTAFYLCASSLWGTTGELFFGEGSRLTVL.